The 5 T cell receptor beta chains below all came from one sample that was sequenced in a study of cytomegalovirus exposure and HLA in healthy donors. The PCR employed 60 Vbeta primers together with 13 Jbeta primers. TCRdb keeps only in-frame clones here, not all; method: immunoSEQ multiplex PCR. The sample consists of about 210,000 clones, about 80% of them appearing once. Material: PBMCs. These receptors were collected from a male donor in good health and CMV-seronegative.

This clone was seen only once. The same CDR3 also results from other DNA sequences found in this sample. This chain uses TRBV5-1 with TRBJ2-7, with 7 positions matching TRBD2. The CDR3 has 15 residues. The germline V gene encodes CDR1 SGHRS and CDR2 YFSETQ. Germline trimming cut 0 bases from V and 1 base from J; bases unmatched to any gene: 4. The CDR3 DNA reads as TGCGCCAGCAGCTTGGGTGGGGGGGGGTCCTACGAGCAGTACTTC. It translates to CASSLGGGGSYEQYF. The full variable domain, in which reference TRBV5-1 and TRBJ2-7 provide the parts outside the CDR3, is KAGVTQTPRYLIKTRGQQVTLSCSPISGHRSVSWYQQTPGQGLQFLFEYFSETQRNKGNFPGRFSGRQFSNSRSEMNVSTLELGDSALYLCASSLGGGGSYEQYFGPGTRLTVT.

This chain links TRBV11-3 with TRBJ2-3, with 11 bases matching TRBD2. The germline gives CDR1 SGHNT, CDR2 YENEEA. This CDR3 has 16 residues. V lost 5 bases and J lost 0; bases outside the gene matches: 4. The CDR3 DNA reads as TGTGCCAGCAGCGAGGGACTAGCGGAGAGCACAGATACGCAGTATTTT. This translates into CASSEGLAESTDTQYF.

This chain links TRBV18 with TRBJ2-1; a possible D gene is TRBD1 (6 bases). The CDR3 spans 12 residues. Trimming stripped 3 bases from V and 8 bases from J, with 8 bases between. In germline, CDR1 is KGHSH, CDR2 LQKENI. CDR3 region: CASSPSGDEQFF. The DNA of the CDR3 is TGTGCCAGCTCACCGTCAGGGGATGAGCAGTTCTTC.

For this clone: The junction departs from the called germline gene at one end, perhaps through a read error. The V and J genes are TRBV7-9 and TRBJ2-7; no definite D call. The CDR3 sequence is 12 residues long. Germline CDR1 and CDR2: SEHNR and FQNEAQ (reference sequence). Here the CDR3 reads CSSSPHYYEQYF. In DNA form, the CDR3 reads TGTTCCAGCAGCCCTCACTACTACGAGCAGTACTTC. Supplemented by reference TRBV7-9 and TRBJ2-7, the full variable domain reads DTGVSQNPRHKITKRGQNVTFRCDPISEHNRLYWYRQTLGQGPEFLTYFQNEAQLEKSRLLSDRFSAERPKGSFSTLEIQRTEQGDSAMYLCSSSPHYYEQYFGPGTRLTVT.

The gene calls are TRBV28 and TRBJ2-7; TRBD2 agrees at 13 bases. V trimming: 2 bases; J trimming: 6 bases; junction bases outside the gene matches: 4. The germline gives CDR1 MDHEN, CDR2 SYDVKM. The CDR3 has 15 amino acids. CDR3 nucleotides: TGTGCCAGCAGTTTACCTGGGACTAGCGGGATCGAGCAGTACTTC. It specifies CASSLPGTSGIEQYF.